The following is a TCR beta chain sequence with its context. The data are from a study of beta chain features in type 1 diabetes. The investigators reverse transcribed all of the isolated RNA, so they sequenced expressed TCRB transcripts. The data were produced by immunoSEQ multiplex PCR, yet TCRdb's version contains in-frame clones alone and is incomplete. The sample lists 330,000 or so clones; roughly a fifth were seen once. Germline V gene data show CDR1 as MNHEY and CDR2 as SVGAGI. The CDR3 consists of 14 residues. V trimming: 8 bases; J trimming: 7 bases; junction bases outside the gene matches: 13.

Sequences were obtained from naive CD4+ T cells from blood. The clonotype comes from a woman aged 18-29 years in good health. The V call is TRBV6-5, the J call TRBJ1-2, with 7 bases that match TRBD1. The CDR3 sequence is CASRAHRGGGGYTF. CDR3 DNA sequence: TGTGCCAGCCGAGCTCACAGGGGTGGCGGTGGCTACACCTTC.